This TCR beta chain is from a study of blood T cell repertoires in COVID-19. The overall study: Researchers got acute and convalescent COVID-19 samples from the United States, Italy and Spain. T cells, B-cell-depleted T cells, or PBMCs supplied cDNA or gDNA.

The CDR3 has 14 residues. Germline V gives CDR1 SGHTA, CDR2 FQGNSA. With 4 bases removed from V and 8 bases from J, the gap between germline ends came to 15 bases. Methods used by the authors: Reference gene primers were amplified, and this amplification served to estimate nucleated cell counts. The method was immunoSEQ multiplex PCR; TCRdb's version includes in-frame clones alone and lacks a portion of them. Clonal size and the V and J genes are those of that table, whereas D and trimming came from the DNA. The sample has around 190,000 clones, more than 75% seen once. This sequence was found in a woman aged 45-59 years with active or convalescent COVID-19. The chain employs TRBV7-2 and TRBJ2-1, with D possibly being TRBD2 (7 bases). The specimen was peripheral blood. The CDR3 sequence: CASSSPGGEDEQFF. CDR3 bases: TGTGCCAGCAGCTCGCCGGGGGGCGAGGATGAGCAGTTCTTC.